These 27 T cell receptor beta chains originate from one sample sequenced in a study of blood T cells in healthy people across ages. Sample-barcoded 5' priming and a J-beta primer mix drove a second PCR of roughly 6 to 12 cycles. TCRdb ran MiXCR on the 5' RACE reads and lists one entry per CDR3 protein. In the table there are roughly 800,000 distinct CDR3 sequences, 58% of which are singletons. The specimen sequenced was blood. These TCRs come from a man under 40 in good health.

This clonotype was picked up one time. At one end, the junction sequence differs from germline, possibly due to a read error. The chain combines TRBV6-5 with TRBJ1-2; D not certain. Germline CDR1 MNHEY, CDR2 SVGAGI. The CDR3 length is 14 residues. The CDR3 reads CASSYSAGVEGYAF. DNA of the CDR3: TGTGCCAGCAGTTACTCGGCTGGGGTGGAGGGCTACGCCTTC.

CDR3 bases: TGTGCCACCAGCAGAGGTTCTTTTTTGAGTGGGTACGAGCAGTACTTC. This sequence encodes CATSRGSFLSGYEQYF. The V and J genes are TRBV15 and TRBJ2-7; D is undetermined. From germline, CDR1 is LNHNV and CDR2 YYDKDF (reference sequence). The V end was cut by 1 base, the J end by 4 bases, with 17 bases between. The CDR3 is 16 amino acids.

CDR3 region: CASSQDGPAKLFF. The CDR3 DNA reads as TGCGCCAGCAGCCAAGACGGGCCCGCAAAACTGTTTTTT. V gene TRBV4-3 combines with J gene TRBJ1-4, with D hard to call. Trimming removed 0 bases at V and 10 bases at J, with 9 bases between. The length of the CDR3 is 13 residues. Germline V gene data show CDR1 as LGHNA and CDR2 as YSLEER.

J is TRBJ2-4 and V is TRBV7-3, with 8 positions matching TRBD1. The CDR3 extends over 16 amino acids. With V trimmed by 3 bases and J by 4 bases, 8 bases remained unmatched. CDR1 and CDR2 (germline): SGHTA, FQGTGA. In nucleotides, the CDR3 is TGTGCCAGCAGCTTGCGGCAGGGGGCTATGAAAAACATTCAGTACTTC. Translation: CASSLRQGAMKNIQYF. The full variable domain, rest sourced from reference TRBV7-3 and TRBJ2-4, is GAGVSQTPSNKVTEKGKYVELRCDPISGHTALYWYRQSLGQGPEFLIYFQGTGAADDSGLPNDRFFAVRPEGSVSTLKIQRTERGDSAVYLCASSLRQGAMKNIQYFGAGTRLSVL.

On this clonotype: This may come from a read error, since a much larger clone is one base off. In nucleotides, the CDR3 is TGTGCCACCCAAGGCAGGGATGGGTATGGCCACACCTTC. This translates into CATQGRDGYGHTF. The V gene is TRBV15, the J gene TRBJ1-2, with D perhaps matching TRBD1 (5 bases). Germline V gene data show CDR1 as LNHNV and CDR2 as YYDKDF (reference sequence). CDR3 size: 13 residues. The full variable domain, in which reference TRBV15 and TRBJ1-2 provide the parts outside the CDR3, is DAMVIQNPRYQVTQFGKPVTLSCSQTLNHNVMYWYQQKSSQAPKLLFHYYDKDFNNEADTPDNFQSRRPNTSFCFLDIRSPGLGDTAMYLCATQGRDGYGHTFGSGTRLTVV.

The chain carries TRBV25-1 and TRBJ2-5; D possibly corresponds to TRBD2 (7 bases). Germline CDR1 and CDR2: MGHDK and SYGVNS. Trimming shortened V by 1 base and J by 4 bases, and 16 bases separated the two germline ends. This CDR3 comprises 16 residues. The CDR3 DNA is TGTGCCAGCAGTGAATGGGAGGGGGTACCCCTAGAGACCCAGTACTTC. Protein: CASSEWEGVPLETQYF.

This chain connects TRBV12-3 or TRBV12-4 to TRBJ2-7, with 8 bases aligning to TRBD2. CDR3 length equals 15 residues. Losses at the gene ends were 6 bases for V and 0 bases for J; bases not matched to a gene: 7. CDR3 coding DNA: TGTGCCAGCAGCCCTCATAGCGGGACCTCCTACGAGCAGTACTTC. It translates to CASSPHSGTSYEQYF.

The V and J genes are TRBV6-1 and TRBJ1-5; D remains ambiguous. Germline lookup yields CDR1 MNHNS and CDR2 SASEGT. Between the trimmed V and J ends, which lost 7 bases and 3 bases, there was a span of 13 bases. There are 14 residues in the CDR3. Here the CDR3 DNA reads TGTGCCAGCAAAGATCGGGGAATCAATCAGCCCCAGCATTTT. Encoded protein: CASKDRGINQPQHF.

The rearrangement uses TRBV12-3 or TRBV12-4 and TRBJ2-5; TRBD1 aligns across 7 bases. The CDR3 has 15 amino acids. V trimming: 3 bases; J trimming: 3 bases; junction bases outside the gene matches: 7. CDR3 sequence: CASSLGAQGKETQYF. CDR3 bases: TGTGCCAGCAGTTTGGGGGCACAGGGGAAAGAGACCCAGTACTTC.

This clonotype turned up a few times. This rearrangement joins TRBV6-5 to TRBJ1-2; 7 nucleotides agree with TRBD1. This CDR3 is built from 16 residues. From germline, CDR1 is MNHEY and CDR2 SVGAGI. The ends lost 5 bases at V and 6 bases at J; junction bases unmatched: 15. In DNA form, the CDR3 reads TGTGCCAGCAGTCCTCAGGGGGAAATAGTCCGTGATGGCTACACCTTC. Its protein is CASSPQGEIVRDGYTF.

In nucleotides, the CDR3 is TGCGCCAGCAGCCAAGGGCAGGGGTACTACGAGCAGTACTTC. Translation: CASSQGQGYYEQYF. V and J are TRBV4-1 and TRBJ2-7, with a tentative D call TRBD1 (6 bases). With 1 base removed from V and 3 bases from J, the gap between germline ends came to 10 bases. The CDR3 spans 14 residues. CDR1 MGHRA and CDR2 YSYEKL come from the germline V gene.

The chain has TRBV7-9 and TRBJ2-1; 12 positions agree with TRBD2. The V segment lost 5 bases and the J segment 7 bases; nucleotides outside the gene matches: 9. The germline gives CDR1 SEHNR, CDR2 FQNEAQ (reference sequence). CDR3 length equals 16 residues. CDR3 sequence (DNA): TGTGCCAGCAGCCCCCGGACTAGCGGGGCGCGAAATGAGCAGTTCTTC. It encodes CASSPRTSGARNEQFF.

CDR3: CSAAGFGETQYF. CDR3 in DNA: TGCAGCGCAGCAGGGTTCGGAGAGACCCAGTACTTC. The rearrangement joins TRBV29-1 to TRBJ2-5; D perhaps matches TRBD1 (5 bases). The CDR3 sequence is 12 residues long. From germline, CDR1 is SQVTM and CDR2 ANQGSEA. Trimming took 7 bases from V and 4 from J, leaving 13 bases between them.

The chain joins TRBV28 to TRBJ2-2; D is ambiguous. The germline CDR1 and CDR2 sequences are MDHEN and SYDVKM. V dropped 4 bases and J dropped 5 bases, with 11 bases sitting between them. The CDR3 totals 14 residues. CDR3 DNA: TGTGCCAGCAGTTCCGCTACATCTACCGGGGAGCTGTTTTTT. As protein: CASSSATSTGELFF.

The rearrangement links TRBV19 to TRBJ2-1; 10 bases map to TRBD2. The germline CDR1 and CDR2 sequences are LNHDA and SQIVND (reference sequence). V gave up 3 bases and J gave up 7 bases; unmatched junction bases: 9. The CDR3 runs 16 residues. This chain's CDR3 is CASSISSSGGGNEQFF. The CDR3 DNA reads as TGTGCCAGTAGTATTAGTTCGAGCGGGGGGGGAAATGAGCAGTTCTTC.

The genes are TRBV5-1 and TRBJ1-4; 7 bases line up with TRBD1. The J segment lost 16 bases and the V segment lost 0 bases, leaving 9 bases of the junction unmatched. In germline, CDR1 is SGHRS, CDR2 YFSETQ. CDR3 size: 13 residues. The CDR3 region is CASSLDGTDVEFF. CDR3 DNA sequence: TGCGCCAGCAGCTTGGATGGGACAGACGTGGAGTTTTTT. Full variable domain (remainder filled in from reference TRBV5-1 and TRBJ1-4): KAGVTQTPRYLIKTRGQQVTLSCSPISGHRSVSWYQQTPGQGLQFLFEYFSETQRNKGNFPGRFSGRQFSNSRSEMNVSTLELGDSALYLCASSLDGTDVEFFGSGTQLSVL.

V and J are TRBV27 and TRBJ1-1, with D possibly being TRBD1 (5 bases). Germline assignment: CDR1 MNHEY and CDR2 SMNVEV (reference sequence). Between the trimmed V and J ends, which lost 8 bases and 5 bases, there was a span of 15 bases. The CDR3 spans 13 residues. The CDR3 DNA is TGTGCCAGCCAGAGCCTCGGGGCTACTGAAGCTTTCTTT. This encodes CASQSLGATEAFF.

The CDR3: CATSRELVGPIYNEQFF. The CDR3 DNA reads as TGTGCCACCAGCAGAGAGCTAGTCGGGCCGATCTACAATGAGCAGTTCTTC. The chain combines TRBV15 with TRBJ2-1; D remains unclear. Germline loops: CDR1 LNHNV, CDR2 YYDKDF (reference sequence). The CDR3 loop spans 17 amino acids. Trimming cost V 0 bases and J 3 bases, with 15 bases left between them.

This chain links TRBV29-1 with TRBJ2-3; 7 bases fit TRBD2. The J segment lost 0 bases and the V segment lost 6 bases, leaving 9 bases of the junction unmatched. CDR3 length: 15 amino acids. Germline V gene sequence: CDR1 SQVTM, CDR2 ANQGSEA. In DNA form, the CDR3 reads TGCAGCGTAAAATTAGCGGGCTCTAGCACAGATACGCAGTATTTT. The encoded protein is CSVKLAGSSTDTQYF.

The chain recombines TRBV5-8 with TRBJ1-6, with D tentatively TRBD1 (5 bases). The V end was cut by 3 bases, the J end by 4 bases, with 14 bases between. Germline V gives CDR1 SGHTS, CDR2 YDEGEE. The CDR3 totals 16 residues. CDR3 nucleotides: TGTGCCAGCAGCTGGGACTGGGATAAATATAATTCACCCCTCCACTTT. Encoded protein: CASSWDWDKYNSPLHF.

This clonotype was picked up many times. This chain links TRBV2 with TRBJ1-2; 9 positions agree with TRBD1. The CDR3 is 14 amino acids. Looked up from germline, CDR1 is SNHLY and CDR2 is FYNNEI. After removal of 6 bases from V and 4 bases from J, the junction contained 6 bases not matched to a gene. CDR3 loop: CASRYRGQSYGYTF. The CDR3 DNA follows: TGTGCCAGCAGGTACAGGGGGCAATCCTATGGCTACACCTTC. The variable domain in full, with the rest retrieved from reference TRBV2 and TRBJ1-2, is EPEVTQTPSHQVTQMGQEVILRCVPISNHLYFYWYRQILGQKVEFLVSFYNNEISEKSEIFDDQFSVERPDGSNFTLKIRSTKLEDSAMYFCASRYRGQSYGYTFGSGTRLTVV.

This sequence joins TRBV2 and TRBJ1-2; D is unclear. V was trimmed by 6 bases and J by 4 bases, leaving 9 bases between them. Germline-derived CDR1 and CDR2 are SNHLY and FYNNEI. This CDR3 has 12 residues. CDR3 sequence reads: CASRRTSYGYTF. CDR3 coding DNA: TGTGCCAGCAGGAGAACCAGCTATGGCTACACCTTC.

For the CDR3, the DNA is TGCAGTGCTAAGACTAGCGAAAAATCCTACGAGCAGTACTTC. This codes for CSAKTSEKSYEQYF. The chain combines TRBV20-1 with TRBJ2-7; TRBD2 matches at 8 bases. Germline trimming cut 4 bases from V and 1 base from J; bases unmatched to any gene: 6. Germline loops: CDR1 DFQATT, CDR2 SNEGSKA (reference sequence). The CDR3 consists of 14 residues.

The genes are TRBV18 and TRBJ2-3; a possible D gene is TRBD2 (6 bases). Trimming pared 0 bases from V and 2 bases from J, leaving 12 bases between. Germline V gene sequence: CDR1 KGHSH, CDR2 LQKENI. The CDR3 contains 16 residues. CDR3 amino acids: CASSPPNSGNTDTQYF. CDR3 DNA: TGTGCCAGCTCACCACCCAATAGCGGAAACACAGATACGCAGTATTTT.

V is TRBV6-5 and J is TRBJ2-7, with TRBD2 matching over 13 bases. Germline V gene data show CDR1 as MNHEY and CDR2 as SVGAGI. The CDR3 has 15 amino acids. V lost 6 bases and J lost 0; bases outside the gene matches: 2. The CDR3 DNA reads TGTGCCAGCAGGGGACTAGCGGGAAGCTCCTACGAGCAGTACTTC. Translated: CASRGLAGSSYEQYF.

Concerning this clonotype itself: One end of the junction fails to match germline, which may point to a read error. The V call is TRBV20-1, the J call TRBJ2-5; D gene uncertain. This CDR3 contains 11 residues. Germline V lookup: CDR1 DFQATT, CDR2 SNEGSKA (reference sequence). CDR3 bases: TGCAGTGCTGGAGAGCAAGAGACCCAGTACTTC. Its translation is CSAGEQETQYF.

The table lists this clonotype with many counts. DNA of the CDR3: TGCAGTGCTAGAGATTTCGGTAACACCGGGGAGCTGTTTTTT. It encodes CSARDFGNTGELFF. This chain joins TRBV20-1 and TRBJ2-2; the D is unclear. CDR3 length: 14 residues. Germline lookup yields CDR1 DFQATT and CDR2 SNEGSKA (reference sequence). Trimming took off 0 bases at V and 2 bases at J, with 7 bases between the two ends.